This paragraph covers one T cell receptor beta chain sequence. Its antigen is not identified. The CDR3 spans 15 residues. Germline V lookup: CDR1 SGHRS, CDR2 YFSETQ. J was trimmed by 10 bases and V by 1 base; bases with no gene match: 8. These data come from a study of T cell responses to AZD1222 COVID-19 vaccine. Whole-study results and caveats: It should be noted that donors were predominantly white British and more often female, and clonal diversity was possibly underestimated. The study identified only a handful of AZD1222 recipients as seropositive at baseline. Increased Spike-specific TCR breadth and depth were observed after two AZD1222 doses.

Produced via immunoSEQ multiplex PCR; TCRdb's table is partial and in-frame only. The table lists 130,000 or so clones, about 90% of them singletons. The receptor's source is an adult in good health. This material consisted of peripheral blood, taken on day 0 of AZD1222 vaccination. This chain uses TRBV5-1 with TRBJ2-1; 10 bases map to TRBD2. The CDR3, as DNA: TGCGCCAGCAGCTTGAGCGGGGGGGATAATAGGGAGCAGTTCTTC. Translating gives CASSLSGGDNREQFF.